One T cell receptor beta chain is described in this entry. Its antigen remains unidentified. The treatment is: 15 to 20 received Ad26.COV2.S at low or high dose, single or two shots; 5 received placebo; per-sample allocation not given. Repertoires come from day 63 after the first vaccine or placebo injection. Assay used: immunoSEQ multiplex PCR; TCRdb lists only in-frame clones, some missing. The table includes about 680,000 clones, 70% to 90% detected once. These data originate in a study of Ad26.COV2.S vaccination and SARS-CoV-2 variants. CDR1 is MNHEY, CDR2 SVGAGI, per germline. V lost 10 bases to trimming and J lost 5 bases, with 17 bases between them. There are 13 residues in the CDR3. Study results and caveats: Quantification of TCR breadth and depth may have yielded underestimates of total T cell responses.

The sequencing used peripheral blood, collected in a trial of Ad26.COV2.S vaccine versus placebo. The chain has TRBV6-5 and TRBJ1-2, with D maybe TRBD1 (5 bases). The TCR originated in a person between 18 and 65 years old who received the Ad26.COV2.S COVID-19 vaccine or a placebo. The CDR3 sequence: CATLYGAKYGYTF. In nucleotides, the CDR3 is TGTGCCACCCTTTACGGGGCAAAATATGGCTACACCTTC.